This entry features one TCR beta chain sequence. CDR3 length equals 15 residues. After removal of 4 bases from V and 6 bases from J, the junction contained 7 bases not matched to a gene. CDR1 and CDR2 (germline): SNHLY, FYNNEI. Produced via immunoSEQ multiplex PCR; TCRdb's table is partial and in-frame only. Of some 20,000 clones detected, less than 95% appear once; the ten largest clones hold 0.6% to 0.7%. These data are taken from a study of T cell changes during pregnancy in multiple sclerosis. The chain employs TRBV2 and TRBJ2-1; 9 bases align to TRBD2. The receptor comes from a female donor in good health, enrolled as a control in a pregnancy study. This specimen consisted of CD4+ T cells from peripheral blood mononuclear cells, obtained in the third trimester of pregnancy. In DNA form, the CDR3 reads TGTGCCAGCAGTGTGGGGCTAGCGGGACGCAATGAGCAGTTCTTC. Protein sequence: CASSVGLAGRNEQFF.